The 26 T cell receptor beta chains listed next were all sequenced from one sample in a study of CD8+CD57+ T cells in acquired aplastic anemia. For CDR3 and TCR beta VDJ profiling, genomic DNA was the template used. TCRdb re-derived calls from the reads in MiXCR, one entry per CDR3 protein. The sample holds hundreds of thousands of distinct CDR3 sequences, 55% to 70% seen once. The sample consisted of sorted CD4+, CD8+, or CD8+CD57+ T cells (not recorded which) from PBMCs. These TCRs come from a human donor in good health, serving as a control.

Turning to this clonotype: In this CDR3 the conserved last residue, phenylalanine or tryptophan, is missing, so a read error is likely. It is unclear where the CDR3 begins or ends on the DNA, so no DNA is shown, and the CDR3 is as TCRdb lists it. The J gene is TRBJ1-6, the V gene TRBV7-9; the table calls TRBD1, which could not be checked here. Germline CDR1 SEHNR, CDR2 FQNEAQ (reference sequence). The CDR3 is 13 amino acids in total, end residues counted. This chain's CDR3 is CASSLGGRGNTEA.

This clonotype was observed many times. The chain has TRBV2 and TRBJ2-1; D is possibly TRBD1 (5 bases). Germline CDR1 is SNHLY and CDR2 is FYNNEI. V lost 2 bases and J 0 bases, leaving 11 bases between the germline ends. The length of the CDR3 is 16 residues. The CDR3, as DNA: TGTGCCAGCAGTGAATGGGGCACCAGCTCCTACAATGAGCAGTTCTTC. This gives the protein CASSEWGTSSYNEQFF.

Concerning this clonotype: The conserved phenylalanine or tryptophan is not found at the CDR3 terminus, so this likely reflects a read error. The DNA is omitted, as the CDR3 cannot be located on it reliably, and the CDR3 follows TCRdb's listing. The chain joins TRBV7-2 to TRBJ2-2; the DNA was not compared with TRBD1, the D call given in the table. Termini included, the CDR3 measures 12 amino acids. Germline CDR1 SGHTA, CDR2 FQGNSA. This CDR3 reads CASSRGAGERID.

The V gene is TRBV5-1, the J gene TRBJ2-5; perhaps TRBD1 as D (5 bases). The assigned J gene may be wrong: the sequence end matches TRBJ2-7 better. CDR1 is SGHRS and CDR2 is YFSETQ in the germline V gene. The CDR3 contains 16 residues. The CDR3 loop reads CASSLLGRRASYEQYF. The DNA for the CDR3 is TGCGCCAGCAGCTTATTGGGGCGTAGGGCCAGCTACGAGCAGTACTTC.

Worth noting for this clonotype: At one of its ends the junction is not consistent with the germline gene, which may arise from a read error. The V and J genes are TRBV2 and TRBJ2-1; no reliable D call. Germline assignment: CDR1 SNHLY and CDR2 FYNNEI. The CDR3 has 13 residues. CDR3 amino acids: CASSEEGNSESLF. In DNA, the CDR3 is TGTGCCAGCAGTGAAGAAGGGAACAGTGAGTCGCTCTTC.

This clonotype was seen just once. A much larger clone lies a single base off, so this may be a read error. The chain links TRBV6-2 or TRBV6-3 to TRBJ1-1, with D perhaps TRBD1 (5 bases). Germline assignment: CDR1 MNHEY and CDR2 SVGEGT. This CDR3 spans 12 amino acids. CDR3 in DNA: TGTGCCATTGGACGATGGGGCACTGAAGCTTCCTTT. The encoded protein is CAIGRWGTEASF.

This chain links TRBV7-2 with TRBJ1-2, with D possibly matching TRBD1 (5 bases). Per the germline V gene, CDR1 is SGHTA and CDR2 is FQGNSA. The germline V and J ends were trimmed by 1 base and 4 bases, with 10 bases remaining between them. The CDR3 runs to 14 residues. CDR3 amino acids: CASSLVQGTYGYTF. The CDR3, as DNA: TGTGCCAGCAGCTTAGTGCAGGGCACCTATGGCTACACCTTC.

This rearrangement joins TRBV5-1 to TRBJ2-7, with TRBD1 as a possible D gene (5 bases). Germline CDR1 and CDR2: SGHRS and YFSETQ. V lost 5 bases, J lost 12 bases, and 18 bases lay in between. The CDR3 spans 12 residues. The CDR3 region is CASSPGPAGAYF. CDR3 nucleotide sequence: TGCGCCAGCAGTCCAGGCCCGGCTGGGGCGTACTTC.

Worth noting for this clonotype: One end of the junction fails to match germline, which may point to a read error. This chain joins TRBV5-1 and TRBJ1-6; D is unclear. CDR1 and CDR2 from the germline V gene are SGHRS and YFSETQ. This CDR3 spans 12 amino acids. DNA of the CDR3: TGTGCCAGCAGTAGATATATTACACCCCTCCACTTT. This codes for CASSRYITPLHF.

The chain recombines TRBV7-4 with TRBJ2-7; 7 bases are a match to TRBD2. The V segment lost 5 bases and the J segment 5 bases; nucleotides outside the gene matches: 9. The germline V gene has CDR1 SGHVT and CDR2 SQSDAQ. The CDR3 length is 14 residues. The CDR3 bases are TGTGCCAGCAGCCAAGAACAAGCGGGGAACGAGCAGTACTTC. Residues: CASSQEQAGNEQYF.

Of note for this clonotype: A much more abundant neighbour one base away suggests this may be a read error. Here the CDR3 reads CASRASGGASFEQFF. CDR3 coding DNA: TGTGCCAGCAGAGCTAGCGGGGGGGCCTCGTTTGAGCAGTTCTTC. V usage is TRBV12-3 or TRBV12-4 and J usage is TRBJ2-1, with 12 positions matching TRBD2. With V trimmed by 6 bases and J by 9 bases, 9 bases remained unmatched. CDR3 size: 15 residues.

On this clonotype itself: The junction differs from germline at one of its ends, possibly a read error. The rearrangement joins TRBV10-1 to TRBJ2-1; maybe TRBD2 (6 bases). CDR1 and CDR2 from the germline V gene are WNHNN and SYGVQD (reference sequence). CDR3 size: 12 residues. CDR3 region: CASSDPDREQVF. As DNA, the CDR3 is TGCGCCAGCAGTGACCCCGATCGGGAGCAGGTCTTC.

This rearrangement joins TRBV3-1 to TRBJ2-1, with a tentative D call TRBD1 (6 bases). Trimming left V 4 bases short and J 1 base short, with 14 bases between. Germline-derived CDR1 and CDR2 are LGHDT and YNNKEL (reference sequence). The length of the CDR3 is 16 residues. The CDR3 coding sequence is TGTGCCAGCAGCCCCGTGGTGGGGGCGTCCTACAATGAGCAGTTCTTC. Translation gives CASSPVVGASYNEQFF.

V gene TRBV10-3 combines with J gene TRBJ1-4; TRBD1 is a possible D gene (5 bases). The germline V and J ends were trimmed by 3 bases and 6 bases, with 11 bases remaining between them. The CDR3 is made up of 14 amino acids. From germline, CDR1 is ENHRY and CDR2 SYGVKD. The CDR3 DNA is TGTGCCATCAGTGAAGCAGGGAGGGATGAAAAACTGTTTTTT. Translation: CAISEAGRDEKLFF.

As to this clonotype: The junction differs from germline at one of its ends, possibly a read error. The chain couples TRBV7-3 to TRBJ1-6, with TRBD1 as a possible D gene (6 bases). Germline CDR1 reads SGHTA; CDR2 reads FQGTGA. The CDR3 runs to 14 residues. The CDR3 bases are TGTGCCACCTCCGACTGGGGGGCAAATTCTCCCCACCCCTTT. Protein: CATSDWGANSPHPF.

The chain links TRBV5-1 to TRBJ2-3; a weak D match, TRBD1 (7 bases). This CDR3 has 13 amino acids. CDR1 is SGHRS, CDR2 YFSETQ, per germline. Trimming stripped 9 bases from V and 9 bases from J, with 20 bases between. The CDR3: CATRREQGPTQYF. CDR3 bases: TGCGCCACCAGGAGGGAACAGGGGCCCACGCAGTATTTT.

This clonotype was recorded at least ten times. Here the CDR3 reads CASTRTAGHEKLFF. The CDR3 DNA reads TGTGCCAGCACTCGGACGGCGGGCCATGAAAAACTGTTTTTT. V gene TRBV27 combines with J gene TRBJ1-4; no clear D. CDR3 length: 14 amino acids. V was trimmed by 7 bases and J by 6 bases, leaving 15 bases between them. Germline V gene lookup returns CDR1 MNHEY and CDR2 SMNVEV (reference sequence).

This sequence joins TRBV4-3 and TRBJ2-7; D possibly matches TRBD1 or TRBD2 (7 bases each). From germline, CDR1 is LGHNA and CDR2 YSLEER. The ends were cut back, 0 bases at V and 5 bases at J, with 17 bases in the middle. This CDR3 has 16 amino acids. CDR3 nucleotides: TGCGCCAGCAGCCAAGAGGGGAGGGGGCGAGTAAACGAGCAGTACTTC. It codes for CASSQEGRGRVNEQYF.

Notes on this clonotype: One end of the junction is discordant with germline, which a read error may explain. This chain links TRBV7-2 with TRBJ2-2; D gene uncertain. Germline CDR1 is SGHTA and CDR2 is FQGNSA. The length of the CDR3 is 14 residues. CDR3: CASSRMGSIEDELF. CDR3 nucleotide sequence: TGTGCCAGCAGTCGGATGGGAAGTATTGAGGATGAGCTTTTT.

Details on this clonotype: The conserved phenylalanine or tryptophan normally closing the CDR3 is absent here, so this likely arose from a read error. The DNA is omitted, as the CDR3 cannot be located on it reliably, and the CDR3 follows TCRdb's listing. This sequence joins TRBV15 and TRBJ2-6; the table assigns TRBD1, which was not confirmed against the DNA. Germline loops: CDR1 LNHNV, CDR2 YYDKDF (reference sequence). The CDR3 has 14 amino acids, counting both end residues. The CDR3 loop reads CATSSLDRDRVPTY.

The rearrangement joins TRBV7-2 to TRBJ2-2, with D possibly being TRBD1 or TRBD2 (7 bases each). CDR3 length: 15 amino acids. The germline V and J ends were trimmed by 4 bases and 17 bases, with 26 bases remaining between them. Germline V gene sequence: CDR1 SGHTA, CDR2 FQGNSA. The CDR3, as DNA: TGTGCCAGCAGCTGGCAGGGGGGGATGGAGAGCGAGTACTTTTTT. It is translated as CASSWQGGMESEYFF.

This clonotype was found many times. The chain carries TRBV7-3 and TRBJ1-2; maybe TRBD1 (5 bases). Germline V gene data show CDR1 as SGHTA and CDR2 as FQGTGA. CDR3 length equals 15 residues. Trimming left V 6 bases short and J 2 bases short, with 16 bases between. In DNA, the CDR3 is TGTGCCAGCAGTTTAGCCGGGGGACCGAACTATGGCTACACCTTC. Its translation: CASSLAGGPNYGYTF.

Here the CDR3 DNA reads TGTGCCAGCAGCGGGGGTGAGGGAGGGGGGGAAGAACTGTTTTTT. As protein: CASSGGEGGGEELFF. The chain recombines TRBV7-9 with TRBJ1-4, with D possibly TRBD1 on 6 matching bases. V was clipped by 5 bases and J by 12 bases, with 22 bases between them. The CDR3 is made up of 15 amino acids. In germline, CDR1 is SEHNR, CDR2 FQNEAQ (reference sequence). Based on the CDR3 plus reference TRBV7-9 and TRBJ1-4, the full variable domain is DTGVSQNPRHKITKRGQNVTFRCDPISEHNRLYWYRQTLGQGPEFLTYFQNEAQLEKSRLLSDRFSAERPKGSFSTLEIQRTEQGDSAMYLCASSGGEGGGEELFFGSGTQLSVL.

With respect to this clonotype: Lacking the conserved final phenylalanine or tryptophan, this CDR3 likely reflects a read error. The DNA is omitted, as the CDR3 cannot be located on it reliably, and the CDR3 follows TCRdb's listing. This chain connects TRBV24-1 to TRBJ2-7; the D call TRBD2 from the table was never checked on the DNA. The germline V gene has CDR1 KGHDR and CDR2 SFDVKD. The CDR3 has 13 amino acids, counting both end residues. The CDR3 protein is CATSAPRLAEGTY.

Comment on this clonotype: In this CDR3 the conserved last residue, phenylalanine or tryptophan, is missing, so a read error is likely. The limits of the CDR3 on the DNA are not certain, so only TCRdb's listed CDR3 is given. The chain has TRBV7-9 and TRBJ2-5. Inclusive of both ends, the CDR3 amounts to 13 amino acids. The germline gives CDR1 SEHNR, CDR2 FQNEAQ (reference sequence). The chain's CDR3 is CASRVGERENEQY.

The chain uses TRBV11-3 and TRBJ2-1; D is possibly TRBD2 (5 bases). CDR1 SGHNT and CDR2 YENEEA come from the germline V gene. The length of the CDR3 is 14 residues. Between the trimmed V and J ends, which lost 1 base and 6 bases, there was a span of 10 bases. The DNA of the CDR3 is TGTGCCAGCAGCTTAGCGGCGGGCTGCAATGAGCAGTTCTTC. Translating it yields CASSLAAGCNEQFF.